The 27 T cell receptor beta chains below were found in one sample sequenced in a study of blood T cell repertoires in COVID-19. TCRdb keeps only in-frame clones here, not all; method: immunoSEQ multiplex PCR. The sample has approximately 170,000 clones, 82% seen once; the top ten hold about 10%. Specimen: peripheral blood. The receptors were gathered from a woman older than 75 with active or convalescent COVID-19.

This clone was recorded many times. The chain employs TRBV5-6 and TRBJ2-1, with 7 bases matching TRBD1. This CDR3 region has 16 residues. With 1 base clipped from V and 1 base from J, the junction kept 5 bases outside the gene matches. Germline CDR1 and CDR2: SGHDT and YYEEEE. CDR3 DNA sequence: TGTGCCAGCAGCTTGTCTTGGACAGGATCCTACAATGAGCAGTTCTTC. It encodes CASSLSWTGSYNEQFF.

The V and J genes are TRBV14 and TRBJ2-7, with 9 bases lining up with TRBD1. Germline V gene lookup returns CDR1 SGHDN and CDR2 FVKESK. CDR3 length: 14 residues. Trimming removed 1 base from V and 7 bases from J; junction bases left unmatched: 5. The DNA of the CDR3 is TGTGCCAGCAGCCAAGTACAGGGGGCGGCGGAGCAGTACTTC. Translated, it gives CASSQVQGAAEQYF. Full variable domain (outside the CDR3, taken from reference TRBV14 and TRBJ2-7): EAGVTQFPSHSVIEKGQTVTLRCDPISGHDNLYWYRRVMGKEIKFLLHFVKESKQDESGMPNNRFLAERTGGTYSTLKVQPAELEDSGVYFCASSQVQGAAEQYFGPGTRLTVT.

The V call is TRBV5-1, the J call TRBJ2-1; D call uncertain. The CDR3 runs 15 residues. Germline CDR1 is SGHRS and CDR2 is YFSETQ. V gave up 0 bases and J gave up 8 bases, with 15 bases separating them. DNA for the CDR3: TGCGCCAGCAGCTTGGGAGGCAACACCAAGGATGAGCAGTTCTTC. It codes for CASSLGGNTKDEQFF.

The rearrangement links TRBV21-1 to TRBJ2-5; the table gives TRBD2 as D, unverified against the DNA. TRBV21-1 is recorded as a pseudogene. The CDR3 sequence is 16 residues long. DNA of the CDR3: TGTGCCAGCAGCAACGGGATAGCGGGAGGAGGGGAGACCCAGTACTTC. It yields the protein CASSNGIAGGGETQYF.

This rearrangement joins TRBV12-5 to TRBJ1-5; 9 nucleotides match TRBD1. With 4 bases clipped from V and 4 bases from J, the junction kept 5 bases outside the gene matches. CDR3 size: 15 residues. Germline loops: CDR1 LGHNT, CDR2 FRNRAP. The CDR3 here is CASGSQGAGNQPQHF. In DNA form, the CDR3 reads TGTGCTAGTGGTTCACAGGGGGCAGGTAATCAGCCCCAGCATTTT.

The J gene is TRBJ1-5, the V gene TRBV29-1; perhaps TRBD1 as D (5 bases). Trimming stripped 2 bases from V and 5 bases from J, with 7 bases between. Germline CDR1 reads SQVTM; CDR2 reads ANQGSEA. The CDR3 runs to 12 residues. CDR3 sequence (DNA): TGCAGCGTTGAAACGGGGGATCAGCCCCAGCATTTT. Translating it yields CSVETGDQPQHF.

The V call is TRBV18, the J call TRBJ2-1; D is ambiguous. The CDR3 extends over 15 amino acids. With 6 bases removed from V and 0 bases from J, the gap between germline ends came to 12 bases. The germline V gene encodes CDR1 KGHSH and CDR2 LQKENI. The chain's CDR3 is CASSSAASSYNEQFF. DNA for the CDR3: TGTGCCAGCTCGTCGGCGGCTAGCTCCTACAATGAGCAGTTCTTC.

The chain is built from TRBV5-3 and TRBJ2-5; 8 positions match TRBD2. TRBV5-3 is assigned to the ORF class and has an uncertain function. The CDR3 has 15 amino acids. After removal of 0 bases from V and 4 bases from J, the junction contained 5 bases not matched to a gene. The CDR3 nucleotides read TGTGCCAGAAGCTTGGCTGTTAGCGGGATAGAGACCCAGTACTTC. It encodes CARSLAVSGIETQYF.

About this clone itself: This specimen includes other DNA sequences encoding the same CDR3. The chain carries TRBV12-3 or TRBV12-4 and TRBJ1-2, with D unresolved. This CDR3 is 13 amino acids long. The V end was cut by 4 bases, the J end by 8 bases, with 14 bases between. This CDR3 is CASSSRTTGGYTF. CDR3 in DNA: TGTGCCAGCAGTTCTAGGACTACTGGAGGCTACACCTTC.

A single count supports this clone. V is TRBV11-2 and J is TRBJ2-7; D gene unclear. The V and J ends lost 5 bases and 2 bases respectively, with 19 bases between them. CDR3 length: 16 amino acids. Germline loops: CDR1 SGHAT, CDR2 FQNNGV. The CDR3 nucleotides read TGTGCCAGCAGCCCGCCAGTGGTAGCACCACCCTACGAGCAGTACTTC. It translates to CASSPPVVAPPYEQYF.

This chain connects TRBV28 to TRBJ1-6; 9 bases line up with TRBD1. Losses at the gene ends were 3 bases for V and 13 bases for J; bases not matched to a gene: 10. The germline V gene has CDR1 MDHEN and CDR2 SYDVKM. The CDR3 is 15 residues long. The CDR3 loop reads CASSFPRDRVSPLHF. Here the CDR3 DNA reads TGTGCCAGCAGTTTTCCTCGGGACAGGGTTTCGCCCCTCCACTTT.

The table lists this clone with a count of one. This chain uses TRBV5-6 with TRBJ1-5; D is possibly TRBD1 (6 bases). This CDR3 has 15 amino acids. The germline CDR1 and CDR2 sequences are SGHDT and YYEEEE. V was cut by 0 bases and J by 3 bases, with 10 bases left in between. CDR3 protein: CASSLGQGTNQPQHF. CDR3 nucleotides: TGTGCCAGCAGCTTGGGTCAGGGGACCAATCAGCCCCAGCATTTT.

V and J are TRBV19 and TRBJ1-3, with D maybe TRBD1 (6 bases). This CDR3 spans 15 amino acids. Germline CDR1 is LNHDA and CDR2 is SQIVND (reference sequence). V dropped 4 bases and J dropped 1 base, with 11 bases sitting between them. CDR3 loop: CASSSHRVSGNTIYF. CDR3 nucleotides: TGTGCCAGTAGTAGTCACAGGGTGTCTGGAAACACCATATATTTT.

The CDR3, as DNA: TGCGCCAGCAGCTTGGTTTTAGGGACTGGGATCGAGCAGTACTTC. This gives the protein CASSLVLGTGIEQYF. This chain uses TRBV5-1 with TRBJ2-7, with D perhaps TRBD2 (6 bases). Trimming left V 0 bases short and J 6 bases short, with 16 bases between. CDR3 length: 15 amino acids. Germline lookup yields CDR1 SGHRS and CDR2 YFSETQ.

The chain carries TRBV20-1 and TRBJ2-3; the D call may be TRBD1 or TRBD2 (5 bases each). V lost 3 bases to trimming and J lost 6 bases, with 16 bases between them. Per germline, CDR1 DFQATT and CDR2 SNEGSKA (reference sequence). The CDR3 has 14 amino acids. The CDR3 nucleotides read TGCAGTGCTAGTGGGGCTAGCTGGGCGGATACGCAGTATTTT. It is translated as CSASGASWADTQYF.

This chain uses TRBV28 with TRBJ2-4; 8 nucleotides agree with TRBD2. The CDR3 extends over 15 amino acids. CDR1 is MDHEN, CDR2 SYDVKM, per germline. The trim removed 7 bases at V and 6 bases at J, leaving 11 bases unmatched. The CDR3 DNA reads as TGTGCCAGCAAAGGCGGAGCGGGAGAGGGAAACATTCAGTACTTC. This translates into CASKGGAGEGNIQYF.

CDR3 coding DNA: TGTGCCTGGAGTGTTGGAGGGGGCCTAGAGACCCAGTACTTC. Translation gives CAWSVGGGLETQYF. V and J are TRBV30 and TRBJ2-5; D possibly corresponds to TRBD1 (7 bases). Germline V gives CDR1 GTSNPN, CDR2 SVGIG (reference sequence). The CDR3 has 14 amino acids. Trimming cost V 0 bases and J 4 bases, with 12 bases left between them.

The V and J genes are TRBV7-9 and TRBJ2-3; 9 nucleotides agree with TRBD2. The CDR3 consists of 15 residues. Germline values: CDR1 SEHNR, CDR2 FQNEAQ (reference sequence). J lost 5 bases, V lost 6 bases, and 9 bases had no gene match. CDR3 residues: CASRGQGLALDTQYF. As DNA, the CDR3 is TGTGCCAGCAGGGGGCAGGGACTAGCCCTAGATACGCAGTATTTT. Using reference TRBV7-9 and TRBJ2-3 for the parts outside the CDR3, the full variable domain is DTGVSQNPRHKITKRGQNVTFRCDPISEHNRLYWYRQTLGQGPEFLTYFQNEAQLEKSRLLSDRFSAERPKGSFSTLEIQRTEQGDSAMYLCASRGQGLALDTQYFGPGTRLTVL.

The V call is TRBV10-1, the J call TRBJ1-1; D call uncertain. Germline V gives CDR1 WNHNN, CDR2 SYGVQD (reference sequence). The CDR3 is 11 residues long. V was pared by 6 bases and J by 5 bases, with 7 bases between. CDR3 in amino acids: CASSGGTEAFF. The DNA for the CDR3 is TGCGCCAGCAGCGGAGGGACTGAAGCTTTCTTT.

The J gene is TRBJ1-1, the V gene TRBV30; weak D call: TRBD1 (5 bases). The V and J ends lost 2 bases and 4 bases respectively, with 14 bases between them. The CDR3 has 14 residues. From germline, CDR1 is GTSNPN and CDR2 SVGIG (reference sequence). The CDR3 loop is CAWSHMPQGTEAFF. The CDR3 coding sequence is TGTGCCTGGAGTCACATGCCCCAGGGCACTGAAGCTTTCTTT.

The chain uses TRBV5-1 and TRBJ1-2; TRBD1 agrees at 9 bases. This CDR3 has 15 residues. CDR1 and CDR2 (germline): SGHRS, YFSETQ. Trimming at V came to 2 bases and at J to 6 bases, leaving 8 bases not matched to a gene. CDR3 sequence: CASSLGPRTGDGYTF. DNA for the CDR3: TGCGCCAGCAGCTTAGGACCACGGACAGGGGATGGCTACACCTTC.

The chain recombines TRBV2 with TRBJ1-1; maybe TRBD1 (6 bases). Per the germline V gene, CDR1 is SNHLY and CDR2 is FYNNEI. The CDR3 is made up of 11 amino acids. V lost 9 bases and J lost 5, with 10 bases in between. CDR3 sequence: CASSQGTEAFF. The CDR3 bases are TGTGCCAGTTCACAGGGAACTGAAGCTTTCTTT. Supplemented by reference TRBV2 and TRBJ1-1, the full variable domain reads EPEVTQTPSHQVTQMGQEVILRCVPISNHLYFYWYRQILGQKVEFLVSFYNNEISEKSEIFDDQFSVERPDGSNFTLKIRSTKLEDSAMYFCASSQGTEAFFGQGTRLTVV.

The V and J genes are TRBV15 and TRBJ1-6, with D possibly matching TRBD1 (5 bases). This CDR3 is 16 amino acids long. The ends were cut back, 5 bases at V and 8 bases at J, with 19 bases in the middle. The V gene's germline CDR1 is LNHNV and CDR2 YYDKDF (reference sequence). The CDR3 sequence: CATSFPPGGGDSPLHF. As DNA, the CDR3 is TGTGCCACCAGCTTCCCACCCGGGGGGGGTGATTCACCCCTCCACTTT.

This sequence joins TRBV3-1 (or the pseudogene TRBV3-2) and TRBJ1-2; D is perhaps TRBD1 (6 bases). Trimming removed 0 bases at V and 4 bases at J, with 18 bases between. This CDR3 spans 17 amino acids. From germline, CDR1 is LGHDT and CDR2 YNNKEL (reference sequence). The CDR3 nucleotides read TGTGCCAGCAGCCAAGAGACAGCAACAGGGCGGGTCTATGGCTACACCTTC. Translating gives CASSQETATGRVYGYTF.

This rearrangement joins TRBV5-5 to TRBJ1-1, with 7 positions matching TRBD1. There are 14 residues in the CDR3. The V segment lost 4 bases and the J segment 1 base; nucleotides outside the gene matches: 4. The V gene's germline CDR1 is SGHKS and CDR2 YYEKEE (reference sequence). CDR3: CASSPGQQNTEAFF. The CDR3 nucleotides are TGTGCCAGCAGCCCGGGACAGCAGAACACTGAAGCTTTCTTT.

CDR3 loop: CASSLSAATSGHEQFF. CDR3 sequence (DNA): TGCGCCAGCAGCTTGAGCGCGGCGACTAGCGGGCACGAGCAGTTCTTC. V usage is TRBV5-1 and J usage is TRBJ2-1; TRBD2 matches 10 bases. CDR1 SGHRS and CDR2 YFSETQ come from the germline V gene. This CDR3 is built from 16 residues. V lost 1 base to trimming and J lost 10 bases; unmatched junction nucleotides: 11. Together with reference TRBV5-1 and TRBJ2-1, the CDR3 gives the full variable domain: KAGVTQTPRYLIKTRGQQVTLSCSPISGHRSVSWYQQTPGQGLQFLFEYFSETQRNKGNFPGRFSGRQFSNSRSEMNVSTLELGDSALYLCASSLSAATSGHEQFFGPGTRLTVL.

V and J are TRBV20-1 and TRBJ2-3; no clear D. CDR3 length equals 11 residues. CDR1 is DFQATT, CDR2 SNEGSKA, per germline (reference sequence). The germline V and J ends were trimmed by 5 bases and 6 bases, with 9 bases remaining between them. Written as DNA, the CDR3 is TGCAGTGCTCCCTTTACTGATACGCAGTATTTT. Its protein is CSAPFTDTQYF.